This T cell receptor beta chain originates from a study of cytomegalovirus exposure and HLA in healthy donors (dated by TCRdb to about 2017). Regarding the study in general: In an earlier analysis of some 610 of the donors, about 260 Gb of sequence data and just under 120 million unique TCR beta sequences from 150 million to 200 million T cells were reported. Roughly 300 gigabases of sequencing data and 91 million or so unique TCR sequences made up an early release that covered 640 HLA-typed donors. Of the roughly 400 genotyped donors, roughly 80% fell in the genetic ancestry cluster associated with self-reported Caucasian donors. The study aimed to test whether cataloging public T cell receptors could reveal signatures of past pathogen exposure. The study profiled the T cell repertoires of 666 subjects by immunosequencing and related them to cytomegalovirus serostatus. Along with the approximately 620-subject first cohort, a separate validation cohort of over a hundred different subjects was used. To predict cytomegalovirus infection status, the study combined high-throughput TCR immunosequencing, statistical association of individual TCRs with disease status, and machine learning. To study patterns of TCR occurrence, a later analysis re-analyzed previously published TCR beta repertoires from under 750 donors and added high-resolution HLA genotyping. Rather than using new phenotypic data, the later analysis identified candidate immune exposures from TCR beta sequences and from how often those sequences occurred across donors. To decide whether each TCR beta V gene segment behaved as functional or pseudogenic, an earlier analysis of over 500 of the donors relied on high-throughput TCR beta sequencing. Alongside the repertoire data, information on donor age, sex, ethnicity and CMV serostatus was compiled. A later genetic analysis took genome-wide SNP genotypes for about 65% of the 666 donors and used that subset as a discovery cohort. Every discovery cohort repertoire had been produced on one sequencing platform. Class I and class II HLA loci were covered by the typing at four-digit resolution. The number of donors typed differed by locus, with about 620-630 for A, B, C, DRB1 and DQB1, 522 for DQA1, 600 to 610 for DPA1, and some 440 for DPB1. Four or five DR-DQ haplotypes were handled as single units for association and clustering, since linkage in the cohort was strong. Among a few hundred genotyped donors of the cohort, an average of approximately 250,000 unique TCR beta nucleotide sequences were sequenced per donor, around 20% of them non-productive.

The cohort comprised some 700 healthy bone marrow donors. At the time of sampling, all cohort members were nominally healthy, though unrecorded immune exposures were likely present. The donor tested CMV seropositive and was one of the 289 seropositive cohort members. A peripheral blood sample was collected from each donor, and TCR beta sequencing was performed on peripheral blood mononuclear cells. The Qiagen DNeasy Blood Extraction Kit was used to extract genomic DNA from the blood cell samples. Preparation of the library involved the immunoSEQ multiplex PCR assay. For the multiplex PCR, a mixture combining 60 forward primers for TCR Vbeta segments and 13 reverse primers for TCR Jbeta segments was used. The CDR3 region of rearranged TCR beta genes was amplified from genomic DNA by a multiplex PCR assay. Amplified TCR beta libraries were sequenced as 87-base-pair reads on the Illumina HiSeq System. Per the original workflow: In a later analysis, some 80 million unique TCR beta chains were counted across the 650 to 750 repertoires, and around 10 million of these chains were shared by at least two donors. Raw reads were error-corrected and collapsed into unique sequences with a nearest-neighbor algorithm that merged closely related sequences to remove PCR and sequencing errors. To assign V, D and J gene segments, CDR3 sequences were aligned to IMGT reference sequences. For a sequence to be retained, a match of at least six nucleotides to both a V gene segment and a J gene segment was required. A rearrangement counted as productive if the CDR3 had no stop codons and remained in frame with V and J, and every other rearrangement counted as non-productive. CDR3 was defined by IMGT convention, running from the second conserved V-encoded cysteine to the conserved J-encoded phenylalanine. The earlier analysis of fewer than 700 of the donors excluded sequences that lacked an unambiguous match to a single V gene segment. In an earlier analysis of approximately 590 of the donors, V segments were called functional above 56.7% productive rearrangements and were called segregating when the between-donor standard deviation exceeded 5%. A statistical classification framework was built for diagnosing cytomegalovirus status from the catalog of TCR beta chain sequences. V and J gene assignment, in a later analysis, came from comparing TCR nucleotide sequences with IMGT/GENE-DB human TR gene sequences. Using the TCRdist pipeline, a later analysis assigned CDR3 sequences along with most-parsimonious VDJ recombination scenarios. A later analysis defined each TCR beta chain by its CDR3 amino acid sequence plus V-gene family, and excluded reads lacking a unique V-gene family. As a way to deal with suspected cross-contamination and a sequencing artifact, a later analysis dropped roughly 600 nucleotide sequences that were highly shared and had low generation probability. In a later analysis, a clonal expansion index was calculated for each public chain from normalized within-repertoire ranks of inferred template counts. In a later analysis, generation probabilities were computed with a VDJ recombination model fitted to out-of-frame rearrangements, and the resulting probabilities were checked against IGoR. In a later analysis, hypergeometric tests were used to score TCR-TCR, TCR-HLA and TCR-CMV co-occurrence, with a repertoire-size bias correction applied to TCR pairs. In a later analysis, false discovery rates were estimated by permuting HLA or CMV assignments 20 times. In a later analysis, co-occurring TCRs were grouped using DBSCAN, with TCRdist sequence similarity added in when clustering inside HLA-allele-positive subsets. Co-occurrence clustering excluded repertoires with fewer than 30,000 or more than 120,000 public chains, plus five with anomalous nucleotide sharing. As stored in TCRdb, this immuneACCESS dataset retains in-frame rearrangements with V and J assigned. A fraction of the clones does not appear; measured against another copy, unresolved V genes explain less than half of the discrepancy, and the remainder lacks a known reason. V, J and clone size were drawn from that table, and D and trimming were deduced from the DNA. The sample includes about 78,000 clones, with 60% to 80% observed a single time. 20% to 30% of the sample comes from the top ten.

The investigation overall reported the following: Assigning TCR associations to individual alleles was difficult when HLA alleles, especially DR and DQ, strongly co-occurred. Because some donors lacked HLA typing at each locus, the association tests relied only on the typed subset. A later analysis associated 15,000 to 20,000 TCR beta sequences with specific HLA alleles at a false discovery rate of 0.05. CMV serostatus was the only immune exposure information available for the cohort. Most TCR sequences were observed very rarely across donors, whereas some public TCRs were present in many individuals. The study listed around 160 TCR beta chains as associated with cytomegalovirus. The classifier was reported to diagnose cytomegalovirus status with high specificity and sensitivity in both the original cohort and the validation cohort. A later genetic analysis reported fewer N-insertions in productive TCRs among donors in an Asian-associated ancestry cluster than the roughly 650-donor mean. Correlated functional status among segregating V segments might reflect linkage disequilibrium, but an unknown experimental factor could not be ruled out. In a later genetic analysis, a missense DCLRE1C variant was associated with V-gene and J-gene trimming of TCR beta chains, and the association was replicated in an independent cohort. A later analysis reported that several top co-occurrence clusters appeared linked to parvovirus B19, influenza, CMV and Epstein-Barr virus. In a later analysis, HLA-associated TCR beta chains showed more clonal expansion and lower generation probabilities than non-associated chains that were equally common. A further reported finding was that TCR beta sequences accurately predicted the HLA-A and HLA-B alleles for most subjects in the first cohort. Presence/absence analyses assumed roughly uniform sequencing depth across donors, an assumption that may not hold. According to the authors, the approach could potentially be generalized to other disease states and immunological phenotypes. In an earlier analysis of approximately 590 of the donors, most TCR beta V segments appeared in productive rearrangements about 87% or about 30% of the time, broadly matching IMGT annotations. A few of the identified cytomegalovirus-associated TCR beta chains were confirmed in vitro to be specific for cytomegalovirus antigens. Most CMV-associated TCR beta chains appeared to be HLA-restricted in a later analysis, and the HLA associations seemed to be driven largely by CMV exposure. The cohort was sequenced for TCR beta chains only, and without alpha or paired-chain data the features that could be detected were limited. The earlier analysis of approximately 560 of the donors excluded over 15 rarely observed V segments, including chromosome 9 orphons, because counts were too low. A later analysis found that TCR association rates varied across HLA loci, with DRB1 alleles showing the most associated TCRs and HLA-C alleles the fewest. A cluster of highly shared sequence variants was judged likely to represent a technical artifact of the sequencing pipeline.

A note on this clone: Its antigen remains unidentified. No qualities accompany the bases; no much larger clone lies one base away.

Sequencing was performed on PBMCs. The origin of this receptor is a woman in her 50s in good health and CMV-seropositive.

The base sequence is TGCAGCGTGGGGGGAATCTACGGCGAGCAGTACTTC. Its translation reads: CSVGGIYGEQYF. The chain is made from TRBV29-1 and TRBJ2-7, and TRBD2 may be the D gene, going by 6 matching bases. V is cut by 6 bases and J by 6 bases, and the space between the germline ends is 15 bases. Via the germline V gene, CDR1 is SQVTM and CDR2 ANQGSEA. The CDR3 runs 12 amino acids, cysteine and phenylalanine included. The CDR3 DNA has 36 bases and is translated from base 1.